This T cell receptor beta chain was sequenced for a study of blood T cell repertoires in COVID-19. Study-wide background: Material from acute and convalescent COVID-19 was sourced from the United States, Italy and Spain.

As processed by the authors: Scientists estimated how many nucleated cells there were by amplifying reference gene primers. The data were produced by immunoSEQ multiplex PCR, yet TCRdb's version contains in-frame clones alone and is incomplete. V, J and clone size are those of that table, while D and trimming were read from the DNA. The sample records 290,000 or so clones, around 86% being singletons. This CDR3 spans 12 amino acids. V lost 10 bases, J lost 1 base, and 10 bases lay in between. Germline V gene lookup returns CDR1 LNHDA and CDR2 SQIVND (reference sequence). This TCR came from a man in his 70s with acute or convalescent COVID-19. V and J are TRBV19 and TRBJ1-1; no clear D gene. Sequenced input: peripheral blood. The CDR3 coding sequence is TGTGCCACCGAGGAAGGGAACACTGAAGCTTTCTTT. This gives the protein CATEEGNTEAFF.